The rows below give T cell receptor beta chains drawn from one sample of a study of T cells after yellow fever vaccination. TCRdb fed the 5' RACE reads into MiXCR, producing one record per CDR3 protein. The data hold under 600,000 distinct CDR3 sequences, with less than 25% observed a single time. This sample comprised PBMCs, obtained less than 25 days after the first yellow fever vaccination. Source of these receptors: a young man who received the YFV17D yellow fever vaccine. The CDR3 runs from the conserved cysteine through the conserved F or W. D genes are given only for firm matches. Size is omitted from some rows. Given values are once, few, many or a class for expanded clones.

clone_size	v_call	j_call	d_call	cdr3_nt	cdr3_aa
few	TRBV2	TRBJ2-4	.	TGTGCCAGCAGTGCGGGCTATCGCGGGGACATTCAGTACTTC	CASSAGYRGDIQYF
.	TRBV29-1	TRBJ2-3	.	TGCAGCGTCGTATGGGACCTTGGGGATACGCAGTATTTT	CSVVWDLGDTQYF
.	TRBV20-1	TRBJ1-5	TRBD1	TGCAGTGCTAGAGATCCGACAGGGTGGGCTCAGCCCCAGCATTTT	CSARDPTGWAQPQHF
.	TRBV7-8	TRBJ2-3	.	TGTGCCAGCAGCTTAAGGAGGGCCGGGGGAGATACGCAGTATTTT	CASSLRRAGGDTQYF
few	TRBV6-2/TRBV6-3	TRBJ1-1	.	TGTGCCAGCAGTTATCCCCTTCAAGTGTGGACACAAAATGAAGCTTTCTTT	CASSYPLQVWTQNEAFF
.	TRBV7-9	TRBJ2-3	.	TGTGCCAGCAGCCCAACAGGATCAGCGACAGATACGCAGTATTTT	CASSPTGSATDTQYF
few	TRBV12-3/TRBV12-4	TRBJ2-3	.	TGTGCCACCAAAGGGACCGGGACTGCAACAGATACGCAGTATTTT	CATKGTGTATDTQYF
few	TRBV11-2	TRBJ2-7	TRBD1	TGTGCCAGCAGCCGGGACAGGGGGGGTCCCTACGAGCAGTACTTC	CASSRDRGGPYEQYF
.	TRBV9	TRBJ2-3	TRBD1	TGTGCCAGCAGCCGGAGAGGGGACAGGACCTCAGATACGCAGTATTTT	CASSRRGDRTSDTQYF
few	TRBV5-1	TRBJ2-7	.	TGCGCCAGCAGCTTGGGGGGTAATAATCTTTACGAGCAGTACTTC	CASSLGGNNLYEQYF
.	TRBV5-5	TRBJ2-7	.	TGTGCCAGCAGCCCGGGGACCTATACCTACGAGCAGTACTTC	CASSPGTYTYEQYF
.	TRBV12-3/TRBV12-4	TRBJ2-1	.	TGTGCCAGCAGCTCGCACTTACGTGAGCAGTTCTTC	CASSSHLREQFF
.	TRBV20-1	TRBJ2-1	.	TGCAGTGCTAGGGCGGGGGCGGTCTACAATGAGCAGTTCTTC	CSARAGAVYNEQFF
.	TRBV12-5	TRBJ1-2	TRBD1	TGTGCTAGTGGAACAGACAGGGAGGACTATGGCTACACCTTC	CASGTDREDYGYTF
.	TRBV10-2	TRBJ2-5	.	TGCGCCAGCAAGACAGCCGAGGAGACCCAGTACTTC	CASKTAEETQYF